This TCR beta chain was identified in a study of blood T cell repertoires in COVID-19. Study-level background: Samples of COVID-19 (acute and convalescent) were obtained from the United States, Italy and Spain. Sample material is recorded as cDNA or gDNA derived from T cells, B-cell-depleted T cells, or PBMCs.

Seattle cases were enrolled at active infection and followed longitudinally. J lost 9 bases, V lost 9 bases, and 15 bases had no gene match. The CDR3 is 15 residues long. The germline CDR1 and CDR2 sequences are KGHDR and SFDVKD. Measured with immunoSEQ multiplex PCR; TCRdb has only the in-frame clones, and not every one. Here the sample spans around 150,000 clones, 82% being singletons. A single count supports this clone. V is TRBV24-1 and J is TRBJ2-1; 8 bases match TRBD2. The receptor was isolated from a woman in her forties with COVID-19, enrolled during active disease. The specimen sequenced was peripheral blood. The CDR3 loop reads CATAGGGGRYSEQFF. The CDR3 DNA follows: TGTGCCACCGCGGGGGGCGGGGGGAGGTATAGTGAGCAGTTCTTC.